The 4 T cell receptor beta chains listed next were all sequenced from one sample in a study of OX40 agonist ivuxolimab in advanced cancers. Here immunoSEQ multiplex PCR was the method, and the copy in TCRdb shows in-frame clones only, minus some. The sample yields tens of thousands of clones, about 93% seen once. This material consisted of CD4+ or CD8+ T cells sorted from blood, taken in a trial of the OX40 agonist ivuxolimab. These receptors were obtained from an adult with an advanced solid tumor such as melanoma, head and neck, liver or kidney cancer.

This CDR3 is CASSLGTGWQPQHF. The CDR3 DNA is TGTGCCAGCAGCTTGGGGACAGGGTGGCAGCCCCAGCATTTT. V gene TRBV5-8 combines with J gene TRBJ1-5; 8 bases line up with TRBD1. The CDR3 is made up of 14 amino acids. Germline V lookup: CDR1 SGHTS, CDR2 YDEGEE. The ends lost 0 bases at V and 7 bases at J; junction bases unmatched: 3. Drawing the rest from reference TRBV5-8 and TRBJ1-5, the complete variable domain is EAGVTQSPTHLIKTRGQQATLRCSPISGHTSVYWYQQALGLGLQFLLWYDEGEERNRGNFPPRFSGRQFPNYSSELNVNALELEDSALYLCASSLGTGWQPQHFGDGTRLSIL.

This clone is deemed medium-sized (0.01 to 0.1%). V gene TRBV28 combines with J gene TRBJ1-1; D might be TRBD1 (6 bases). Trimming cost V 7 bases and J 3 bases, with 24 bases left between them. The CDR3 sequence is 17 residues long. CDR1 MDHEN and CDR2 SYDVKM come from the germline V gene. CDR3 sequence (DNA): TGTGCCAGCAAAACTTTTCCAGGGGTAGAATTTGACACTGAAGCTTTCTTT. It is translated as CASKTFPGVEFDTEAFF.

The CDR3 DNA sequence: TGTGCCAGCAGCTTAGAGACAGGGGGCGAAGGAAACATTCAGTACTTC. Translated, it gives CASSLETGGEGNIQYF. The chain has TRBV7-2 and TRBJ2-4; TRBD1 agrees at 10 bases. Germline CDR1 is SGHTA and CDR2 is FQGNSA. This CDR3 has 16 amino acids. The ends lost 1 base at V and 6 bases at J; junction bases unmatched: 6.

Written as DNA, the CDR3 is TGTGCCAGCAGCACCAGACTAGCGGGAGTGGGGGAGCAGTTCTTC. Its protein is CASSTRLAGVGEQFF. This sequence joins TRBV9 and TRBJ2-1; 12 nucleotides agree with TRBD2. Germline lookup yields CDR1 SGDLS and CDR2 YYNGEE. CDR3 length: 15 amino acids. V lost 4 bases and J lost 10; bases outside the gene matches: 9.